This T cell receptor beta chain was identified during a study of blood T cell repertoires in COVID-19. Turning to the study itself: Both acute and convalescent COVID-19 samples were obtained from the United States, Italy and Spain.

Enrolled through a virtual design, the participants were between 18 and 89 years of age and came from about two dozen US areas. Symptom resolution, clearance, or two negative PCRs marked the recovered donors of Cohort 3. This CDR3 is 16 amino acids long. Germline CDR1 reads LGHDT; CDR2 reads YNNKEL (reference sequence). Trimming removed 4 bases from V and 5 bases from J, with 21 bases in between. Per the original data handling: Reference gene primer amplification yielded estimated nucleated cell counts. Sequencing used immunoSEQ multiplex PCR; TCRdb keeps in-frame clones, though not all of them. The V and J calls and the clone size are those of that table, but D and trimming were determined from the DNA. The profile shows approximately 300,000 clones, around 86% of them singletons.

The source is a man between 60 and 75 years old who had recovered from COVID-19. Source material: PBMCs or T cells enriched from blood (not recorded which). V is TRBV3-1 (or the pseudogene TRBV3-2) and J is TRBJ2-7, with D possibly TRBD1 on 6 matching bases. This CDR3 reads CASSLQQGRRVNEQYF. CDR3 DNA sequence: TGTGCCAGCAGCCTACAACAGGGACGCAGAGTGAACGAGCAGTACTTC.